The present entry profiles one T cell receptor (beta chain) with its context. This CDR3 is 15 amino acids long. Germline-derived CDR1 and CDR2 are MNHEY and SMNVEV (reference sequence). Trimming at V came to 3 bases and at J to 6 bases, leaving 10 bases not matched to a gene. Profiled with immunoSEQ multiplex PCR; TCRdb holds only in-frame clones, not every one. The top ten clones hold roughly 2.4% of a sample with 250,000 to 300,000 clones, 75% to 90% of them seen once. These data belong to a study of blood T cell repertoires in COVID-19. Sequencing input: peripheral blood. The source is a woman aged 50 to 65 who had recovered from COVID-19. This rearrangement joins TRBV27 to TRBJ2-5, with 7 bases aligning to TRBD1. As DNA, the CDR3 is TGTGCCAGCAGTTTCCAGGGACAGATCTGGAAGACCCAGTACTTC. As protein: CASSFQGQIWKTQYF.